What follows are 7 T cell receptor beta chains derived from one specimen sequenced in a study of blood T cell repertoires in COVID-19 (dated by TCRdb to the early 2020s). Preparation of the library involved the immunoSEQ multiplex PCR assay. This is the immuneACCESS table as TCRdb keeps it, with only in-frame sequences that have V and J called. A part of the clones is gone; compared with another copy, unresolved V genes explain less than half, and the rest is unexplained. This sample gives some 110,000 clones in total; roughly 88% of them show up just once. Of the sample, approximately 5% falls within the top ten clones. Specimen: peripheral blood. All receptors come from a human donor in a cohort sampled during active COVID-19.

This chain connects TRBV7-2 to TRBJ1-1, with D possibly being TRBD1 (6 bases). The CDR3 totals 15 residues. The germline CDR1 and CDR2 sequences are SGHTA and FQGNSA. The V end lost 4 bases, the J end lost 3 bases, and 15 bases lay between the germline ends. The CDR3 region has the DNA TGTGCCAGCAGCTCTACCCCGTCAGGGGACACTGAAGCTTTCTTT. Translation gives CASSSTPSGDTEAFF.

This clone came up once. The rearrangement joins TRBV20-1 to TRBJ2-1, with unresolved D. Between the trimmed V and J ends, which lost 3 bases and 10 bases, there was a span of 10 bases. CDR3 length equals 11 residues. Germline values: CDR1 DFQATT, CDR2 SNEGSKA (reference sequence). CDR3: CSASASTEQFF. The CDR3 bases are TGCAGTGCTAGTGCAAGTACAGAGCAGTTCTTC.

The chain links TRBV5-6 to TRBJ2-5, with TRBD1 matching 9 bases. Germline V lookup: CDR1 SGHDT, CDR2 YYEEEE. The J segment lost 5 bases and the V segment lost 2 bases, leaving 4 bases of the junction unmatched. This CDR3 is built from 14 residues. CDR3 loop: CASSFGQGSETQYF. The CDR3 DNA sequence: TGTGCCAGCAGCTTCGGACAGGGGTCTGAGACCCAGTACTTC.

The chain has TRBV19 and TRBJ1-1; 9 bases match TRBD1. The CDR3 spans 15 residues. Looked up from germline, CDR1 is LNHDA and CDR2 is SQIVND (reference sequence). V was pared by 7 bases and J by 5 bases, with 11 bases of the junction left unmatched. CDR3 region: CASNGPGTGRTEAFF. The CDR3 DNA follows: TGTGCCAGTAATGGGCCGGGGACAGGGAGGACTGAAGCTTTCTTT.

The rearrangement uses TRBV11-2 and TRBJ2-2; 7 bases are shared with TRBD1. CDR1 and CDR2 (germline): SGHAT, FQNNGV. This CDR3 is 16 amino acids long. Trimming at V came to 5 bases and at J to 4 bases, leaving 10 bases not matched to a gene. The CDR3 nucleotides read TGTGCCAGCAGCGAACGTACCAGGGGGAGCACCGGGGAGCTGTTTTTT. Its protein is CASSERTRGSTGELFF.

This clone appeared once. Germline and junction disagree at one end, which may indicate a read error. The genes are TRBV6-1 and TRBJ1-1; the D is unclear. Looked up from germline, CDR1 is MNHNS and CDR2 is SASEGT. The CDR3 is 14 amino acids. CDR3 sequence: CTSSEIVSNTEAFF. For the CDR3, the DNA is TGTACCAGCAGTGAAATAGTATCCAACACTGAAGCTTTCTTT.

CDR3 region: CASSEAPGTSGTSSYNEQFF. The CDR3 nucleotides are TGTGCCAGCAGTGAAGCTCCCGGGACTAGCGGCACGAGCTCCTACAATGAGCAGTTCTTC. V is TRBV2 and J is TRBJ2-1; 11 bases are shared with TRBD2. Trimming cost V 0 bases and J 0 bases; bases outside gene matches: 10. CDR3 length: 20 residues. Per the germline V gene, CDR1 is SNHLY and CDR2 is FYNNEI.